The clone carrying this T cell receptor (beta chain) has just a few counts. As yet, its antigen is unknown. These data belong to a study of long-term antiretroviral therapy in people with HIV. Findings and limits, study-wide: Compared with controls, HIV repertoires showed narrower CDR3 length ranges.

Run at survey level, the immunoSEQ assay was version v3.0. Each sample aimed for about 35,000-50,000 sequenced T-cell genomes. Clones were read by immunoSEQ multiplex PCR, and TCRdb kept only the in-frame ones, dropping some. Among tens of thousands of clones listed, around 80% were seen once. This sample comprised unsorted PBMCs, obtained 1.5 years after starting antiretroviral therapy. The receptor was derived from a man aged 18 to 30 with HIV.

In DNA form, the CDR3 reads TGTGCCAGCAGCGGGGACAGCCCCTACGAGCAGTACTTC. Protein: CASSGDSPYEQYF. The V and J genes are TRBV5-6 and TRBJ2-7, with TRBD1 identical over 7 bases. The CDR3 sequence is 13 residues long. In germline, CDR1 is SGHDT, CDR2 YYEEEE. V lost 4 bases and J lost 2; bases outside the gene matches: 3.